This section outlines one T cell receptor (beta chain) sequence together with its context. Trimming pared 4 bases from V and 6 bases from J, leaving 20 bases between. Germline CDR1 SGHNT, CDR2 YYREEE (reference sequence). The CDR3 runs 15 residues. In the original analysis: Reference gene primer amplification gave nucleated cell count estimates. Profiling relied on immunoSEQ multiplex PCR, and the TCRdb table lists in-frame clones only, not all of them. V and J calls and clone size are as listed in that table; D and trimming were resolved from the DNA. The sample yields around 270,000 clones, around 87% seen once. The data originate from a study of blood T cell repertoires in COVID-19. Study context: The United States, Italy and Spain provided the acute and convalescent COVID-19 samples. The cDNA or gDNA used as material had been derived from T cells, B-cell-depleted T cells, or PBMCs.

During active infection, Seattle patients enrolled and were then monitored through disease. The chain couples TRBV5-4 to TRBJ2-7; D may be TRBD2 (5 bases). The clonotype comes from a woman aged 60-75 years with COVID-19, enrolled during active disease. Sequencing was done on a sample of peripheral blood. The CDR3 spells CASSRPEGPLSEQYF. CDR3 coding DNA: TGTGCCAGCAGCCGTCCAGAGGGTCCCTTATCCGAGCAGTACTTC.